This T cell receptor (beta chain) was documented in a study of T-cell memory formation after mild COVID-19. Germline lookup yields CDR1 MNHEY and CDR2 SVGAGI. The CDR3 runs to 14 residues. The V gene lost 5 bases and the J gene lost 6 bases, with 16 bases spanning the gap. Regarding the study as a whole: Mainly in CM and EM were contracting CD4+ clones; CD8+ were in EMRA. Pre-infection memory carried some responding clones, suggesting that cross-reactive memory joined. Second-wave clones peaking on day 37 lacked confirmed SARS-CoV-2 specificity.

It was 5'RACE with constant-segment primers that produced the TCR alpha and TCR beta cDNA libraries, which carried sample barcodes and UMIs. In TCRdb, the 5' RACE reads were re-called with MiXCR into one record per CDR3 protein. This table holds 190,000 or so distinct CDR3 sequences, roughly 27% found once. Remarks on this clonotype: Its antigen is unidentified.

The sequence was collected from an adult woman who had mild COVID-19 (a few samples of this study predate the infection). Cell type and time point are not known. The chain couples TRBV6-5 to TRBJ1-1; D gene ambiguous. Sequencing used PBMCs or a T cell subset sorted from them (not recorded which). The CDR3 nucleotides read TGTGCCAGCAGTCTCAGGTCCCCCCGGTCTGAAGCTTTCTTT. Amino acids: CASSLRSPRSEAFF.